The sequence of this T cell receptor beta chain was determined in a study of post-analysis software for immune sequencing data. The authors incorporated unique molecular identifiers into the TCR beta cDNA libraries. TCRdb passed the PCR reads through MiXCR, listing each CDR3 protein once. The repertoire holds about 540,000 distinct CDR3 sequences, with less than 40% as singletons. In its sample, this clonotype was seen many times. The clonotype originates from a girl aged 2-17 years with multiple sclerosis. The sample comprised blood.

The CDR3 sequence: CSVPADREGETQYF. The CDR3 DNA reads as TGCAGCGTCCCCGCGGACAGGGAAGGTGAGACCCAGTACTTC. This sequence joins TRBV29-1 and TRBJ2-5; 8 bases agree with TRBD1. This CDR3 has 14 residues. Germline CDR1 SQVTM, CDR2 ANQGSEA. Trimming took 6 bases from V and 5 from J; bases not matched to a gene: 11.